One sample yielded the 24 T cell receptor beta chains listed below, sequenced in a study of T cells in Graves' hyperthyroidism and ophthalmopathy. Regions amplified from RNA transcripts were the TCR beta CDR3 regions. HTBI primers were the set used in a first-round RT-PCR of the TCR CDR3. TCRdb redid the calling of the multiplex PCR reads with MiXCR, one entry per CDR3 protein. The sample yields a few hundred thousand distinct CDR3 sequences, roughly 13% seen once. The specimen was blood. The receptors here all came from a woman between 18 and 30 years old with Graves' hyperthyroidism.

This clonotype was seen repeatedly, ten times or more. The chain is built from TRBV20-1 and TRBJ2-1; D may correspond to TRBD1 or TRBD2 (6 bases each). The germline gives CDR1 DFQATT, CDR2 SNEGSKA (reference sequence). V lost 7 bases, J lost 5 bases, and 15 bases lay in between. CDR3 length: 13 amino acids. Here the CDR3 DNA reads TGCAGTGTCCACGGGGGCACCCACAATGAGCAGTTCTTC. Translation gives CSVHGGTHNEQFF.

In its sample, this clonotype was seen a few times. This sequence joins TRBV2 and TRBJ2-7; D is possibly TRBD1 or TRBD2 (6 bases each). This CDR3 has 14 residues. V was shortened by 2 bases and J by 5 bases, with 13 bases between the two germline ends. CDR1 and CDR2 from the germline V gene are SNHLY and FYNNEI. CDR3 protein: CASSELGGQNEQYF. The CDR3 DNA reads as TGTGCCAGCAGTGAACTTGGGGGGCAAAACGAGCAGTACTTC.

The chain joins TRBV28 to TRBJ1-4, with 7 bases lining up with TRBD1. CDR1 is MDHEN, CDR2 SYDVKM, per germline. CDR3 length equals 18 residues. Unmatched junction bases numbered 15, after V lost 1 base and J lost 7 bases. In DNA, the CDR3 is TGTGCCAGCAGTTTATATCGAGGCAGGGGGATCAATGGTGAAAAACTGTTTTTT. Its translation is CASSLYRGRGINGEKLFF.

The chain recombines TRBV24-1 with TRBJ2-5; 9 nucleotides agree with TRBD2. Germline-derived CDR1 and CDR2 are KGHDR and SFDVKD. The CDR3 is made up of 16 amino acids. V lost 1 base to trimming and J lost 3 bases; unmatched junction nucleotides: 5. For the CDR3, the DNA is TGTGCCACCAGTGATTTCGGTAGCGGGAGTAAAGAGACCCAGTACTTC. Its translation: CATSDFGSGSKETQYF.

This clonotype came up many times. The V and J genes are TRBV11-1 and TRBJ2-4; no reliable D call. Trimming removed 5 bases from V and 3 bases from J, with 8 bases in between. The CDR3 is 13 residues long. Germline CDR1 is SGHAT and CDR2 is FQDESV (reference sequence). The CDR3: CASSRTFKNIQYF. CDR3 sequence (DNA): TGTGCCAGCAGCCGCACCTTCAAAAACATTCAGTACTTC.

The table lists this clonotype with many counts. The V gene is TRBV5-1, the J gene TRBJ2-7; TRBD2 might be the D (5 bases). V was shortened by 3 bases and J by 4 bases, with 11 bases between the two germline ends. The CDR3 runs 13 residues. In germline, CDR1 is SGHRS, CDR2 YFSETQ. The DNA for the CDR3 is TGCGCCAGCAGCTCACTCGGGGATTACGAGCAGTACTTC. This encodes CASSSLGDYEQYF.

This clonotype was seen many times. The V and J genes are TRBV15 and TRBJ2-3; no firm D call. This CDR3 comprises 19 residues. Trimming pared 0 bases from V and 0 bases from J, leaving 19 bases between. Per germline, CDR1 LNHNV and CDR2 YYDKDF (reference sequence). The CDR3 DNA follows: TGTGCCACCAGCAGAGAGGGGATTAGTTTGTCAGGTAGCACAGATACGCAGTATTTT. It is translated as CATSREGISLSGSTDTQYF.

Comments on this clonotype: At one of its ends the junction is not consistent with the germline gene, which may arise from a read error. The CDR3 DNA reads as TGTGTCAGCAGTGCCGGGCGGGCCCCCTGGAGCACCGGGGAGCTGTTTTTT. It translates to CVSSAGRAPWSTGELFF. The V call is TRBV28, the J call TRBJ2-2; D possibly corresponds to TRBD2 (5 bases). Germline loops: CDR1 MDHEN, CDR2 SYDVKM. CDR3 length: 17 amino acids.

This clonotype was observed at least ten times. The chain links TRBV6-1 to TRBJ1-2; D is unclear. CDR3 length: 14 residues. The germline CDR1 and CDR2 sequences are MNHNS and SASEGT. V was cut by 2 bases and J by 8 bases, with 15 bases left in between. The DNA for the CDR3 is TGTGCCAGCAGTGAAAGGAGGGCCAGATCCGGCTACACCTTC. Translated: CASSERRARSGYTF.

The J gene is TRBJ2-7, the V gene TRBV6-1; TRBD2 agrees at 7 bases. Germline CDR1 is MNHNS and CDR2 is SASEGT. The CDR3 runs 12 residues. The ends lost 6 bases at V and 5 bases at J; junction bases unmatched: 4. The CDR3 DNA is TGTGCCAGCAGATGGGGGGGGAACGAGCAGTACTTC. Its protein is CASRWGGNEQYF.

This clonotype was seen repeatedly, ten times or more. The chain links TRBV13 to TRBJ2-4, with unresolved D. This CDR3 is built from 16 residues. Trimming left V 2 bases short and J 0 bases short, with 11 bases between. Germline assignment: CDR1 PRHDT and CDR2 FYEKMQ (reference sequence). CDR3 region: CASSLYESLAKNIQYF. The CDR3 nucleotides are TGTGCCAGCAGCTTATACGAGAGTTTAGCCAAAAACATTCAGTACTTC.

This clonotype came up many times. At one of its ends the junction is not consistent with the germline gene, which may arise from a read error. The gene calls are TRBV13 and TRBJ2-7, with 11 bases lining up with TRBD2. This CDR3 has 16 amino acids. CDR1 PRHDT and CDR2 FYEKMQ come from the germline V gene (reference sequence). CDR3 amino acids: CASSIGTSGTLDEQYF. The CDR3 DNA sequence: TGTGCCAGCAGCATAGGGACTAGCGGTACCCTCGACGAGCAGTACTTC.

The V and J genes are TRBV2 and TRBJ1-5; D unclear. Between the trimmed V and J ends, which lost 6 bases and 1 base, there was a span of 13 bases. The CDR3 consists of 15 residues. Looked up from germline, CDR1 is SNHLY and CDR2 is FYNNEI. The CDR3 DNA is TGTGCCAGCAGGGTCGACCCTATAAGCAATCAGCCCCAGCATTTT. This sequence encodes CASRVDPISNQPQHF.

This clonotype was observed at least ten times. The chain recombines TRBV6-5 with TRBJ2-7; D is perhaps TRBD2 (5 bases). The CDR3 covers 15 residues. V was cut by 2 bases and J by 2 bases, with 13 bases left in between. Per the germline V gene, CDR1 is MNHEY and CDR2 is SVGAGI. The CDR3 region has the DNA TGTGCCAGCAGTTACGGAGCGGATGTTCCCTACGAGCAGTACTTC. Protein sequence: CASSYGADVPYEQYF.

The chain employs TRBV25-1 and TRBJ1-3; 8 nucleotides agree with TRBD1. V dropped 2 bases and J dropped 1; count of bases not matched to a gene: 1. This CDR3 spans 15 amino acids. The germline V gene has CDR1 MGHDK and CDR2 SYGVNS. Written as DNA, the CDR3 is TGTGCCAGCAGTGAACACAGGGGGTCTGGAAACACCATATATTTT. Translated: CASSEHRGSGNTIYF.

This clonotype was recorded at least ten times. The chain links TRBV20-1 to TRBJ2-1; weak D call: TRBD2 (6 bases). V lost 3 bases and J 4 bases, leaving 13 bases between the germline ends. This CDR3 is 14 amino acids long. Germline-derived CDR1 and CDR2 are DFQATT and SNEGSKA (reference sequence). CDR3 in amino acids: CSAREGSLYNEQFF. In DNA form, the CDR3 reads TGCAGTGCTAGGGAGGGGTCCCTATACAATGAGCAGTTCTTC.

This clonotype was recorded at least ten times. The chain is built from TRBV7-8 and TRBJ2-7, with no clear D. CDR3 size: 13 residues. The ends were cut back, 1 base at V and 4 bases at J, with 8 bases in the middle. Per germline, CDR1 SGHVS and CDR2 FQNEAQ. The chain's CDR3 is CASSLGANYEQYF. DNA of the CDR3: TGTGCCAGCAGCTTAGGTGCTAATTACGAGCAGTACTTC.

At least ten counts were recorded for this clonotype. The rearrangement uses TRBV5-1 and TRBJ2-7; 9 bases align to TRBD2. CDR3 size: 14 residues. J was trimmed by 5 bases and V by 0 bases; bases with no gene match: 3. Per germline, CDR1 SGHRS and CDR2 YFSETQ. The CDR3 here is CASSLEPSGNEQYF. The CDR3 DNA is TGCGCCAGCAGCTTGGAGCCTAGCGGGAACGAGCAGTACTTC. Together with reference TRBV5-1 and TRBJ2-7, the CDR3 gives the full variable domain: KAGVTQTPRYLIKTRGQQVTLSCSPISGHRSVSWYQQTPGQGLQFLFEYFSETQRNKGNFPGRFSGRQFSNSRSEMNVSTLELGDSALYLCASSLEPSGNEQYFGPGTRLTVT.

Ten or more counts support this clonotype. This chain connects TRBV6-2 or TRBV6-3 to TRBJ1-2; D unresolved. The V end lost 2 bases, the J end lost 5 bases, and 6 bases lay between the germline ends. This CDR3 region has 12 residues. Germline V lookup: CDR1 MNHEY, CDR2 SVGEGT. CDR3 loop: CASSYSGYGYTF. The CDR3 DNA is TGTGCCAGCAGTTACAGTGGGTATGGCTACACCTTC.

This clonotype showed up many times. The chain is built from TRBV20-1 and TRBJ1-2; D not resolved. The CDR3 length is 14 residues. The germline V gene encodes CDR1 DFQATT and CDR2 SNEGSKA (reference sequence). Between the trimmed V and J ends, which lost 1 base and 1 base, there was a span of 10 bases. CDR3 in DNA: TGCAGTGCTAGAGTAGCGCTGATTAACTATGGCTACACCTTC. Translated: CSARVALINYGYTF.

This clonotype was found a few times. V and J are TRBV4-2 and TRBJ1-5; tentatively, D is TRBD1 (5 bases). The CDR3 has 16 amino acids. V was clipped by 1 base and J by 0 bases, with 10 bases between them. The germline V gene encodes CDR1 LGHNA and CDR2 YNFKEQ. The CDR3, as DNA: TGTGCCAGCAGCCAAGTTACAGGTAATAGCAATCAGCCCCAGCATTTT. Translating gives CASSQVTGNSNQPQHF.

The chain joins TRBV19 to TRBJ1-5; unclear D gene. V was pared by 7 bases and J by 0 bases, with 13 bases between. Looked up from germline, CDR1 is LNHDA and CDR2 is SQIVND (reference sequence). The CDR3 spans 15 residues. This chain's CDR3 is CASKEARFSNQPQHF. As DNA, the CDR3 is TGTGCCAGTAAGGAGGCCAGATTTAGCAATCAGCCCCAGCATTTT.

This clonotype has ten or more counts. The V gene is TRBV2, the J gene TRBJ1-2; D gene ambiguous. V lost 2 bases and J lost 9, with 10 bases in between. Germline-derived CDR1 and CDR2 are SNHLY and FYNNEI. The CDR3 totals 12 residues. DNA for the CDR3: TGTGCCAGCAGTGAATTAGTCCGAAGCTACACCTTC. This encodes CASSELVRSYTF.

At least ten counts were recorded for this clonotype. The chain joins TRBV20-1 to TRBJ2-7, with D tentatively TRBD1 (6 bases). The CDR3 has 14 residues. Between the trimmed V and J ends, which lost 3 bases and 2 bases, there was a span of 14 bases. Germline CDR1 reads DFQATT; CDR2 reads SNEGSKA (reference sequence). CDR3 protein: CSASWDTEPYEQYF. For the CDR3, the DNA is TGCAGTGCTAGTTGGGACACAGAACCCTACGAGCAGTACTTC.